These T cell receptor beta chains were read from a single sample in a study of blood T cell repertoires in COVID-19. The method was immunoSEQ multiplex PCR; TCRdb's version includes in-frame clones alone and lacks a portion of them. The table shows over 200,000 clones, with 86% occurring only once. Sequenced sample: peripheral blood. The source is a man in his fifties or sixties with COVID-19, enrolled during active disease. The CDR3 runs from the conserved cysteine through the conserved F or W. A D gene is named only where the DNA matches it firmly. A row's size may be missing; if present it is once, few, many or a size class.

j_call d_call v_call clone_size cdr3_nt cdr3_aa
TRBJ2-1 NA TRBV7-2 NA TGTGCCAGCAGCTTGTACAGGGAGTCCTACAATGAGCAGTTCTTC CASSLYRESYNEQFF
TRBJ1-3 NA TRBV30 NA TGTGCCTGGAGTCTATCCTCTGGAAACACCATATATTTT CAWSLSSGNTIYF
TRBJ2-7 NA TRBV19 many TGTGCCACCGCGCCCTTCTTAGCGGCTGTTTCCTACGAGCAGTACTTC CATAPFLAAVSYEQYF
TRBJ1-1 TRBD1 TRBV5-1 once TGCGCCAGCAGCTCGGGACAGCCGGGGCGCACTGAAGCTTTCTTT CASSSGQPGRTEAFF
TRBJ2-7 NA TRBV19 NA TGTGCCACCATCGACAGGAACTCCTACGAGCAGTACTTC CATIDRNSYEQYF
TRBJ1-5 NA TRBV19 NA TGTGCCAGTAGTATAGGGAGGGCTGGGGATCAGCCCCAGCATTTT CASSIGRAGDQPQHF
TRBJ2-1 NA TRBV19 NA TGTGCCAGTAATGGCGGGCCCCAGGACGGTGAGCAGTTCTTC CASNGGPQDGEQFF
TRBJ2-7 NA TRBV28 NA TGTGCCAGCAGTTCATCAGGGATATCGGGCTACGAGCAGTACTTC CASSSSGISGYEQYF
TRBJ2-2 TRBD2 TRBV7-9 NA TGTGCCAGCAGCTTAGGGACTAGCGGGAGGGCCTTCACCGGGGAGCTGTTTTTT CASSLGTSGRAFTGELFF
TRBJ2-2 NA TRBV7-8 NA TGTGCCAGCAGCTTAGAAGGGGGGGGCACCGGGGAGCTGTTTTTT CASSLEGGGTGELFF
TRBJ2-2 NA TRBV7-8 NA TGTGCCAGCAGCAGAGAGTCAGGGGTAGGAACCGGGGAGCTGTTTTTT CASSRESGVGTGELFF
TRBJ1-2 NA TRBV28 few TGTGCCAGCGAGACGAGGGCGAACTCTAACTATGGCTACACCTTC CASETRANSNYGYTF
TRBJ1-1 TRBD1 TRBV3-1/TRBV3-2 NA TGTGCCAGCCAACCGGGACAGGGGGAAGGCACTGAAGCTTTCTTT CASQPGQGEGTEAFF
TRBJ1-6 NA TRBV30 NA TGTGCCTGGAGCGCAGGGATTGATTCACCCCTCCACTTT CAWSAGIDSPLHF